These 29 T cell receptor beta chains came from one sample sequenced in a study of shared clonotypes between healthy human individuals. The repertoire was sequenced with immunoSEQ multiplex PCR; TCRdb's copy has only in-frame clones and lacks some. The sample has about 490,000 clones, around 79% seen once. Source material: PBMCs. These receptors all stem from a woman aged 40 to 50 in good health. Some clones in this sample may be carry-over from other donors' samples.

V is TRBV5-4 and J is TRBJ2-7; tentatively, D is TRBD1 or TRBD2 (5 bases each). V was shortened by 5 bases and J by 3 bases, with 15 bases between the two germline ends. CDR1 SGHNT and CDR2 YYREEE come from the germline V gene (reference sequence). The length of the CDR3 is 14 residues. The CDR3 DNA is TGTGCCAGCAGTTCCCCGGGACCGAGCTACGAGCAGTACTTC. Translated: CASSSPGPSYEQYF. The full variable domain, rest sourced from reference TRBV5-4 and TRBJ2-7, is ETGVTQSPTHLIKTRGQQVTLRCSSQSGHNTVSWYQQALGQGPQFIFQYYREEENGRGNFPPRFSGLQFPNYSSELNVNALELDDSALYLCASSSPGPSYEQYFGPGTRLTVT.

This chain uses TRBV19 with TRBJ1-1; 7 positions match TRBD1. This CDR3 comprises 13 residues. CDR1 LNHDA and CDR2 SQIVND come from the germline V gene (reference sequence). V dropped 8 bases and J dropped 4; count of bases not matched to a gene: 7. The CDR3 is CASGDRVRTEAFF. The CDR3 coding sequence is TGTGCCAGTGGCGACAGGGTCCGCACTGAAGCTTTCTTT.

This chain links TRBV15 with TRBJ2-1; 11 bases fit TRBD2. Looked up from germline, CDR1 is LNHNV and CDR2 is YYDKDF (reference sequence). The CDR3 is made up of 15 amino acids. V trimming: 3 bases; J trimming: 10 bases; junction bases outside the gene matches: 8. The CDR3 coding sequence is TGTGCCACCAGCAGGGGACTAGCGGCAGACAGGGAGCAGTTCTTC. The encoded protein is CATSRGLAADREQFF.

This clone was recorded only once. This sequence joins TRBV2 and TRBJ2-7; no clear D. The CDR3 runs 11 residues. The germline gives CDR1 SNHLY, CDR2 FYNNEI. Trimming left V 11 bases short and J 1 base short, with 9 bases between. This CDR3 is CASTVSYEQYF. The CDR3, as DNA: TGTGCCTCCACAGTATCCTACGAGCAGTACTTC.

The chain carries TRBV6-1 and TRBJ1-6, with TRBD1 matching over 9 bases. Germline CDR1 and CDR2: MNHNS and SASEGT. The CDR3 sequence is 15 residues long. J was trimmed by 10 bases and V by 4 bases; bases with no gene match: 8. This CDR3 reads CASSGDRDVFSPLHF. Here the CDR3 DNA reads TGTGCCAGCAGTGGGGACAGGGACGTATTCTCACCCCTCCACTTT.

CDR3 sequence reads: CSVERPLNCNQPQHF. The DNA of the CDR3 is TGCAGCGTTGAACGACCGCTCAATTGCAATCAGCCCCAGCATTTT. V gene TRBV29-1 combines with J gene TRBJ1-5; D is ambiguous. Germline assignment: CDR1 SQVTM and CDR2 ANQGSEA. V lost 2 bases to trimming and J lost 2 bases, with 13 bases between them. The CDR3 length is 15 residues.

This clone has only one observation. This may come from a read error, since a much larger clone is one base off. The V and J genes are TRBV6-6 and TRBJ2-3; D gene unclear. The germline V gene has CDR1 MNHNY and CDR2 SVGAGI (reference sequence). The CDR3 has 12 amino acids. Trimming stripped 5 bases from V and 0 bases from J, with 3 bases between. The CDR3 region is CASSRSTDTQYF. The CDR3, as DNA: TGTGCCAGCAGTCGTAGCACAGATACGCAGTATTTT.

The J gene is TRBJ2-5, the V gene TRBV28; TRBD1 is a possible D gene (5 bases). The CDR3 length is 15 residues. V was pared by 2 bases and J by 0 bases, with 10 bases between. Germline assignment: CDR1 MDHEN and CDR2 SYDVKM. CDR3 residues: CASSLGGHHQETQYF. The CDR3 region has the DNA TGTGCCAGCAGTTTAGGTGGACACCACCAAGAGACCCAGTACTTC. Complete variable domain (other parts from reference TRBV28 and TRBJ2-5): DVKVTQSSRYLVKRTGEKVFLECVQDMDHENMFWYRQDPGLGLRLIYFSYDVKMKEKGDIPEGYSVSREKKERFSLILESASTNQTSMYLCASSLGGHHQETQYFGPGTRLLVL.

The CDR3 DNA is TGTGCCAGCAGTTTCCGGGGCCCTAGGCGGGAGATCACAGATACGCAGTATTTT. Its translation is CASSFRGPRREITDTQYF. The chain combines TRBV28 with TRBJ2-3; 7 nucleotides agree with TRBD2. The junction had 14 bases not matched to a gene; V was cut back by 3 bases and J by 2 bases. The germline gives CDR1 MDHEN, CDR2 SYDVKM. CDR3 length: 18 residues.

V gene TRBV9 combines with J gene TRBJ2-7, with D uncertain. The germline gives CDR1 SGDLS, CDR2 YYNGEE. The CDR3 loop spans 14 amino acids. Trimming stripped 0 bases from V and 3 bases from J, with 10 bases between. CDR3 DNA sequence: TGTGCCAGCAGCGTAGGTGGGCCCCTCTACGAGCAGTACTTC. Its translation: CASSVGGPLYEQYF.

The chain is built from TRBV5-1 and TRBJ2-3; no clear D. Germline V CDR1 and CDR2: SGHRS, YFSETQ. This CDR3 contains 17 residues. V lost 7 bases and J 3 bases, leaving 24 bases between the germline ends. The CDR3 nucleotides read TGCGCCAGCCCCGGGCTGGTCAAAGAATTGGGGACAGATACGCAGTATTTT. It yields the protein CASPGLVKELGTDTQYF. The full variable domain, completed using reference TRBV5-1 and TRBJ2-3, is KAGVTQTPRYLIKTRGQQVTLSCSPISGHRSVSWYQQTPGQGLQFLFEYFSETQRNKGNFPGRFSGRQFSNSRSEMNVSTLELGDSALYLCASPGLVKELGTDTQYFGPGTRLTVL.

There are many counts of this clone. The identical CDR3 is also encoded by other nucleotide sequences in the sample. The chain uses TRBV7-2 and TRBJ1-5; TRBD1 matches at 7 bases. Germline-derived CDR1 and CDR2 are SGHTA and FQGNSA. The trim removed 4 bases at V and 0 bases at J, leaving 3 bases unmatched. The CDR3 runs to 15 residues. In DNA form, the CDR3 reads TGTGCCAGCAGCTCTAGGACAGGTAGCAATCAGCCCCAGCATTTT. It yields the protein CASSSRTGSNQPQHF.

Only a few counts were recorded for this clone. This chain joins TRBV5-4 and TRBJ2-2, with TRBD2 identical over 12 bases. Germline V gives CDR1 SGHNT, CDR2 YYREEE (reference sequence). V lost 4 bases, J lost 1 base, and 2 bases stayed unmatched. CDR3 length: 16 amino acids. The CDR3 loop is CASSAGLAGNTGELFF. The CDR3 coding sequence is TGTGCCAGCAGCGCGGGACTAGCGGGGAACACCGGGGAGCTGTTTTTT.

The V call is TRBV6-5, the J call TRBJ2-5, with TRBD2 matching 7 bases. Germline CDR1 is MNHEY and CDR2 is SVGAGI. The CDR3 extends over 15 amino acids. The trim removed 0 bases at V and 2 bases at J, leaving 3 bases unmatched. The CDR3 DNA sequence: TGTGCCAGCAGTTACTCTGGGGGAGGGCAAGAGACCCAGTACTTC. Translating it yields CASSYSGGGQETQYF.

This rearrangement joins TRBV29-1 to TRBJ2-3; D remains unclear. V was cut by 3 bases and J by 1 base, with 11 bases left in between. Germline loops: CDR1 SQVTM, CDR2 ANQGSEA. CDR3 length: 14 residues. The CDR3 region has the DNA TGCAGCGTTGACCGGTCCCTCGGCACAGATACGCAGTATTTT. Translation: CSVDRSLGTDTQYF.

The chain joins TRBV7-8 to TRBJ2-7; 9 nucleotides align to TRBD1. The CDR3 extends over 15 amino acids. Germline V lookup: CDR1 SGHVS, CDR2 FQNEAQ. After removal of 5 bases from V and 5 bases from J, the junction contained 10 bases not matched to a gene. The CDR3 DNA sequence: TGTGCCAGCAGCCGCCGGACAGGGGAGGGAAACGAGCAGTACTTC. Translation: CASSRRTGEGNEQYF. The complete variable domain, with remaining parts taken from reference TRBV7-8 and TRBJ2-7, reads GAGVSQSPRYKVAKRGQDVALRCDPISGHVSLFWYQQALGQGPEFLTYFQNEAQLDKSGLPSDRFFAERPEGSVSTLKIQRTQQEDSAVYLCASSRRTGEGNEQYFGPGTRLTVT.

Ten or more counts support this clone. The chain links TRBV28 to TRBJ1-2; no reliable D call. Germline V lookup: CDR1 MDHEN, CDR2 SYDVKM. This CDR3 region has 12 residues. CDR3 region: CAAEGLNYGYTF. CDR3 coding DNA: TGTGCAGCAGAGGGCCTTAACTATGGCTACACCTTC.

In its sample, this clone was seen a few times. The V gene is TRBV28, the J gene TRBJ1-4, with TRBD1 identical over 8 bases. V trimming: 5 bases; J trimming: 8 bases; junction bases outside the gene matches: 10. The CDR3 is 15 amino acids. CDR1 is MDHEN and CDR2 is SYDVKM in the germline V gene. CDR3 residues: CASSPRGTGTEKLFF. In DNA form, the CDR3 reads TGTGCCAGCAGTCCGCGCGGGACAGGCACCGAAAAACTGTTTTTT.

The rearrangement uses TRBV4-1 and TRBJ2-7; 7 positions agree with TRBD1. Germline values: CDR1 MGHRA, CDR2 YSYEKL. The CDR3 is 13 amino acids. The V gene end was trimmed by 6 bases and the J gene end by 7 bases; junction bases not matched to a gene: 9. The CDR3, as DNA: TGCGCCAGCAGTAAAGGGGGCGCGGAAGAGCAGTACTTC. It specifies CASSKGGAEEQYF.

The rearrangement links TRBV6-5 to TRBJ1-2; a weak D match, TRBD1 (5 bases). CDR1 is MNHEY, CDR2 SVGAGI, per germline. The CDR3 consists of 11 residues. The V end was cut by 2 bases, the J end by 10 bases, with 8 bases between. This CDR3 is CASSYGGFYTF. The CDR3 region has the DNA TGTGCCAGCAGTTACGGGGGGTTCTACACCTTC.

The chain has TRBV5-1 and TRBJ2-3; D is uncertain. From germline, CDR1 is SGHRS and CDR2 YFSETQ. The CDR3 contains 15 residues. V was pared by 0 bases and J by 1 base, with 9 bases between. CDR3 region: CASSLEFTRTDTQYF. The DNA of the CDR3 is TGCGCCAGCAGCTTGGAGTTCACCCGCACAGATACGCAGTATTTT.

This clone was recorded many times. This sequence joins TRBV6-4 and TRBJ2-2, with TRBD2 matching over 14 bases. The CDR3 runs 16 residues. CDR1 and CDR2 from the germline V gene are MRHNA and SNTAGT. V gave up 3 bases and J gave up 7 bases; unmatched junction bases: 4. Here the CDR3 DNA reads TGTGCCAGCAGTGAGGGGACTAGCGGGAGTCTCGGGGAGCTGTTTTTT. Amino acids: CASSEGTSGSLGELFF.

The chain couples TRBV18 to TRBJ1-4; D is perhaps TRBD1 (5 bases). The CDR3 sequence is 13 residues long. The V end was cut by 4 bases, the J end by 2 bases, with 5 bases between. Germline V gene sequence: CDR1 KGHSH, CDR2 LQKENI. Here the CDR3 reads CASSRGTNEKLFF. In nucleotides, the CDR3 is TGTGCCAGCTCACGGGGGACTAATGAAAAACTGTTTTTT.

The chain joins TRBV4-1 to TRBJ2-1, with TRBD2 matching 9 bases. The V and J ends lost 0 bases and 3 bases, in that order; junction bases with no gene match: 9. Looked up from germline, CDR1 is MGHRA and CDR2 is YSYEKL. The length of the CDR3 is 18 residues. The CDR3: CASSQDPTGTSLYNEQFF. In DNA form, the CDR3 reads TGCGCCAGCAGCCAAGATCCAACCGGGACTAGCCTCTACAATGAGCAGTTCTTC.

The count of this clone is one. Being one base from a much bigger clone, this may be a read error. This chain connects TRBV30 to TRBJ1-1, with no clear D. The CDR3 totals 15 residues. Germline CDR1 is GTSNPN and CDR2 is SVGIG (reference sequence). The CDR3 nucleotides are TGTGCCTGGACCCCGAAGGAGGGCAGGAACACTGAAGCTTTATTT. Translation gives CAWTPKEGRNTEALF.

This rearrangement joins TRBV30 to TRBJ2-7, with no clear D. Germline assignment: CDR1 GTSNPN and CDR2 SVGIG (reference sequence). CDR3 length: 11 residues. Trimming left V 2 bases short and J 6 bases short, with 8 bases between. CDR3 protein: CAWSLQGEQYF. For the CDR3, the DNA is TGTGCCTGGAGTTTACAAGGCGAGCAGTACTTC.

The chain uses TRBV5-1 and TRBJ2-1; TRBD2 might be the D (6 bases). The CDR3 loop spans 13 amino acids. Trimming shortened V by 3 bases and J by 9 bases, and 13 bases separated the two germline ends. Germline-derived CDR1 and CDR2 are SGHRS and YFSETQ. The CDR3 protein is CASSSLLAGEQFF. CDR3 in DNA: TGCGCCAGCAGCTCACTACTAGCTGGTGAGCAGTTCTTC.

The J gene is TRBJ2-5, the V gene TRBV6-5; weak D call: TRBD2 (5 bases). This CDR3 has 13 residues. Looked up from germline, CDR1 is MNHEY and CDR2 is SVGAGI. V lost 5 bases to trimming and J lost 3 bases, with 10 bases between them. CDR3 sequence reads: CASSEKRKETQYF. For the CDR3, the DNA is TGTGCCAGCAGTGAGAAGCGGAAAGAGACCCAGTACTTC.

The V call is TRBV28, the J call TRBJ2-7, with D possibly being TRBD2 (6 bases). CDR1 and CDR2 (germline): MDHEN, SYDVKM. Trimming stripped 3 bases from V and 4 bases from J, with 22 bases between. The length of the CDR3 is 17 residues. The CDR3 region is CASSLPSGKRVGYEQYF. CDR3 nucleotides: TGTGCCAGCAGTTTGCCTTCGGGGAAGCGGGTGGGTTACGAGCAGTACTTC.